The clone carrying this TCR beta chain was counted ten times or more. TCRdb reanalysed the PCR reads using MiXCR and keeps one entry per CDR3 protein. The sample records tens of thousands of distinct CDR3 sequences, 15% to 20% being singletons. The source of the sample is a study of molecular identifiers for immune sequencing clone quantification. Germline V gene data show CDR1 as LGHNA and CDR2 as YSLEER. V was shortened by 2 bases and J by 1 base, with 11 bases between the two germline ends. This CDR3 contains 15 residues. Sequencing libraries of naive CD8 cells derived from around 20,000 to 990,000 sorted cells with 10%, 30% or 50% RNA.

Source material: naive CD8+ T cells from blood, with Jurkat cell RNA spiked in. Described subset: FACS-sorted CD8+CD4-CCR7+CD45RA+ naive T cells. The sequence derives from a human donor in good health. Some libraries in this study had Jurkat cell RNA spiked in. The V and J genes are TRBV4-3 and TRBJ1-1; no reliable D call. CDR3 protein: CASSQYTSTNTEAFF. The CDR3 DNA reads as TGCGCCAGCAGCCAATACACCTCTACGAACACTGAAGCTTTCTTT.